The present TCR beta chain was sequenced within a study of blood T cell repertoires in COVID-19. Study background: Acute and convalescent COVID-19 samples came from the United States, Italy and Spain.

The data were produced by immunoSEQ multiplex PCR, yet TCRdb's version contains in-frame clones alone and is incomplete. The data contain under 85,000 clones, about 85% of them seen just once; the ten biggest clones take up 4.5% to 7%. Trimming removed 6 bases from V and 8 bases from J; junction bases left unmatched: 10. Germline values: CDR1 LNHDA, CDR2 SQIVND (reference sequence). This CDR3 spans 15 amino acids. Input material: peripheral blood. The chain links TRBV19 to TRBJ1-1; 12 bases are a match to TRBD1. This TCR derives from a man aged 55 to 70 with active or convalescent COVID-19. The CDR3 DNA reads TGTGCCAGTAGCCCCTGGGACAGGGGGCTAGCCGAAGCTTTCTTT. Protein sequence: CASSPWDRGLAEAFF.